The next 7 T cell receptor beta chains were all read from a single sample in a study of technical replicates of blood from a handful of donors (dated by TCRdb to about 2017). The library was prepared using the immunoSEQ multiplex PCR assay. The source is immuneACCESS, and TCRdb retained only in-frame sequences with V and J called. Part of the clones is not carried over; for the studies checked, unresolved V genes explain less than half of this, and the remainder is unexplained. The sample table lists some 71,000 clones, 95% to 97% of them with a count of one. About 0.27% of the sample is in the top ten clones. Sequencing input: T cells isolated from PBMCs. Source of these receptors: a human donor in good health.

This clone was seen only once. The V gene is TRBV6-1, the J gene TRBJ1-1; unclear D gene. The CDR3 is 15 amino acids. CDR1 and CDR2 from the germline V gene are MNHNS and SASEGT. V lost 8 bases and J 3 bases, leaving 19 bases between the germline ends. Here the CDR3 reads CASGFPRGRDTEAFF. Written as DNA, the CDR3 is TGTGCCAGCGGTTTTCCGAGAGGGAGGGACACTGAAGCTTTCTTT.

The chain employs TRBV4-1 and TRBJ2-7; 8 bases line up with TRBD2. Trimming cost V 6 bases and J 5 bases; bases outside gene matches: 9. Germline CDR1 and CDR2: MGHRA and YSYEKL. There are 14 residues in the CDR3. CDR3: CASRPTREVNEQYF. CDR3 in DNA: TGCGCCAGCAGGCCCACGCGGGAGGTCAACGAGCAGTACTTC.

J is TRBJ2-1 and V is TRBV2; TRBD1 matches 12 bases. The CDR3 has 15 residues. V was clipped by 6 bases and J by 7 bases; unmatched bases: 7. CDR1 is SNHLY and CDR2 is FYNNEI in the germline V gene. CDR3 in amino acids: CASSAGTGGVNEQFF. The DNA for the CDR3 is TGTGCCAGCAGCGCCGGGACAGGGGGCGTTAATGAGCAGTTCTTC.

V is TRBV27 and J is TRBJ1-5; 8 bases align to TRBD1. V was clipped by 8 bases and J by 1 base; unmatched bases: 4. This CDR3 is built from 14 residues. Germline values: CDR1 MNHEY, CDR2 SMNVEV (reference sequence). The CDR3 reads CASCRQGSNQPQHF. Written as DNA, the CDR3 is TGTGCCAGCTGTAGACAGGGGAGCAATCAGCCCCAGCATTTT.

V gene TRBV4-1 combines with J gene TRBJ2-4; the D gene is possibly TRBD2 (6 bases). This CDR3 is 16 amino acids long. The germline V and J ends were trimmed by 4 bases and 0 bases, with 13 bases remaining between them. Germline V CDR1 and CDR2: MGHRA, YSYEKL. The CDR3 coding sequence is TGCGCCAGCAGCCCCAGACGGGAGATAGCCAAAAACATTCAGTACTTC. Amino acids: CASSPRREIAKNIQYF.

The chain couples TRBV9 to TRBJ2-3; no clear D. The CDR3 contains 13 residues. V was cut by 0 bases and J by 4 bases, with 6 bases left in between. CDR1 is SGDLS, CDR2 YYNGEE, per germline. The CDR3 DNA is TGTGCCAGCAGCGTAGTCTCTCCAGATACGCAGTATTTT. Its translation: CASSVVSPDTQYF.

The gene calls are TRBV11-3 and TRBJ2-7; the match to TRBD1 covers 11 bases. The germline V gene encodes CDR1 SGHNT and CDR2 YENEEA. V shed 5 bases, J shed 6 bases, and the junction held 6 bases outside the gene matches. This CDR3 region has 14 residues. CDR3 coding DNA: TGTGCCAGCAGCCCTGGGACAGGGGGTCGCGAGCAGTACTTC. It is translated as CASSPGTGGREQYF.